The rows below give T cell receptor beta chains drawn from one sample of a study of T cell responses to AZD1222 COVID-19 vaccine. TCRdb's table, derived via immunoSEQ multiplex PCR, lists solely in-frame clones and lacks some. The sample carries fewer than 120,000 clones, roughly 92% recorded once. This specimen consisted of peripheral blood, obtained 28 days after the second AZD1222 dose. The receptor source for this set is an adult who received the AZD1222 COVID-19 vaccine. Both conserved end residues are part of each CDR3. A D gene is named only where the DNA matches it firmly. Size tells how often a clone was seen (once, few, many) or the class of an expanded clone, and some rows leave it out.

TRBJ2-2 | TRBD2 | TRBV28 | . | CASRLGGIDRTGELFF | TGTGCCAGCAGGTTGGGAGGGATCGATCGCACCGGGGAGCTGTTTTTT
TRBJ2-3 | . | TRBV5-1 | . | CASSLSAPDTQYF | TGCGCCAGCAGCTTGTCGGCGCCAGATACGCAGTATTTT
TRBJ2-7 | . | TRBV21-1 | . | CASNEKTGSSYEQYF | TGTGCCAGCAACGAGAAGACAGGGAGCTCCTACGAGCAGTACTTC
TRBJ1-6 | . | TRBV6-2/TRBV6-3 | . | CASSYSSQVPFF | TGTGCCAGCAGTTACTCTAGCCAGGTCCCCTTCTTT
TRBJ2-3 | TRBD2 | TRBV7-9 | once | CASRPSGGPGDTQYF | TGTGCCAGCAGGCCTAGCGGGGGACCGGGAGATACGCAGTATTTT
TRBJ1-1 | . | TRBV29-1 | . | CSVEDGEGITEAFF | TGCAGCGTTGAAGATGGAGAGGGGATCACTGAAGCTTTCTTT
TRBJ2-2 | . | TRBV7-8 | once | CASSLKVVFGELFF | TGTGCCAGCAGCCTAAAGGTAGTCTTCGGGGAGCTGTTTTTT
TRBJ2-7 | . | TRBV6-5 | . | CASRTQPTGSYEQYF | TGTGCCAGCAGAACACAACCGACAGGCTCCTACGAGCAGTACTTC
TRBJ1-2 | TRBD1 | TRBV5-1 | . | CASSAGQGDSYTF | TGCGCCAGCAGCGCTGGACAGGGGGATAGCTACACCTTC
TRBJ2-3 | TRBD2 | TRBV7-2 | . | CASSPGLAGDSTDTQYF | TGTGCCAGCAGCCCGGGACTAGCGGGGGATAGCACAGATACGCAGTATTTT
TRBJ2-7 | . | TRBV3-1/TRBV3-2 | . | CASSRRDGAYEQYF | TGTGCCAGCAGCCGGCGGGACGGAGCCTACGAGCAGTACTTC
TRBJ1-4 | . | TRBV6-1 | . | CASSVLSSGWREKLFF | TGTGCCAGCAGTGTCCTCTCTTCAGGGTGGCGTGAAAAACTGTTTTTT
TRBJ1-6 | . | TRBV4-3 | . | CASSQDRGLAGSPLHF | TGCGCCAGCAGCCAAGACAGAGGGTTGGCTGGGTCGCCCCTCCACTTT
TRBJ2-5 | . | TRBV10-3 | . | CATATALGAQYF | TGTGCCACCGCAACCGCACTAGGTGCCCAGTACTTC
TRBJ2-7 | TRBD2 | TRBV13 | . | CASSPPGGPYEQYF | TGTGCCAGCAGCCCCCCGGGAGGCCCCTACGAGCAGTACTTC
TRBJ1-1 | . | TRBV10-3 | . | CAISNDRMNTEAFF | TGTGCCATCAGTAATGACAGGATGAACACTGAAGCTTTCTTT
TRBJ1-2 | . | TRBV6-2/TRBV6-3 | . | CASSLADNYGYTF | TGTGCCAGCAGCCTCGCCGATAACTATGGCTACACCTTC
TRBJ1-1 | . | TRBV7-9 | . | CASSLLTGRNTEAFF | TGTGCCAGCAGCTTACTAACAGGGCGGAACACTGAAGCTTTCTTT
TRBJ1-2 | . | TRBV7-9 | . | CASSLDVTNYGYTF | TGTGCCAGCAGCTTAGATGTCACTAACTATGGCTACACCTTC
TRBJ2-7 | . | TRBV13 | . | CASSLGLGSYEQYF | TGTGCCAGCAGCTTAGGATTGGGGTCCTACGAGCAGTACTTC
TRBJ1-1 | . | TRBV6-5 | . | CASSYSWAGTNTEAFF | TGTGCCAGCAGTTACTCCTGGGCAGGGACGAACACTGAAGCTTTCTTT
TRBJ2-3 | . | TRBV6-2/TRBV6-3 | . | CASSYLPAGSPVSLHTDTQYF | TGTGCCAGCAGTTACCTCCCCGCGGGTAGCCCAGTGAGTCTCCACACAGATACGCAGTATTTT
TRBJ2-5 | . | TRBV18 | . | CASYPNGGVQETQYF | TGTGCCAGCTACCCTAACGGAGGGGTCCAAGAGACCCAGTACTTC
TRBJ2-5 | . | TRBV7-2 | . | CASWTVDQETQYF | TGTGCCAGTTGGACAGTGGATCAAGAGACCCAGTACTTC
TRBJ1-6 | . | TRBV6-5 | . | CASSYSPGRVSPLHF | TGTGCCAGCAGTTACTCCCCAGGACGCGTTTCACCCCTCCACTTT